This T cell receptor beta chain is from a study of blood T cell repertoires in COVID-19. About the research overall: Sites across the United States, Italy and Spain contributed samples from acute and convalescent COVID-19.

Assay: immunoSEQ multiplex PCR; the TCRdb copy retains only in-frame clones and omits some. The sample has roughly 41,000 clones; around four fifths are singletons. Per the germline V gene, CDR1 is SGHNT and CDR2 is YYREEE (reference sequence). The CDR3 runs 16 residues. V shed 4 bases and J 4 bases; nucleotides not matched to a gene: 6. This receptor was taken from a man aged 50 or older with active COVID-19. The chain combines TRBV5-4 with TRBJ2-3, with 13 bases fitting TRBD2. Sequencing used peripheral blood. The CDR3 DNA reads TGTGCCAGCAGCCTCACTAGCGGGGGGGCTGCAGATACGCAGTATTTT. It is translated as CASSLTSGGAADTQYF. The whole variable domain, remainder taken from reference TRBV5-4 and TRBJ2-3, is ETGVTQSPTHLIKTRGQQVTLRCSSQSGHNTVSWYQQALGQGPQFIFQYYREEENGRGNFPPRFSGLQFPNYSSELNVNALELDDSALYLCASSLTSGGAADTQYFGPGTRLTVL.